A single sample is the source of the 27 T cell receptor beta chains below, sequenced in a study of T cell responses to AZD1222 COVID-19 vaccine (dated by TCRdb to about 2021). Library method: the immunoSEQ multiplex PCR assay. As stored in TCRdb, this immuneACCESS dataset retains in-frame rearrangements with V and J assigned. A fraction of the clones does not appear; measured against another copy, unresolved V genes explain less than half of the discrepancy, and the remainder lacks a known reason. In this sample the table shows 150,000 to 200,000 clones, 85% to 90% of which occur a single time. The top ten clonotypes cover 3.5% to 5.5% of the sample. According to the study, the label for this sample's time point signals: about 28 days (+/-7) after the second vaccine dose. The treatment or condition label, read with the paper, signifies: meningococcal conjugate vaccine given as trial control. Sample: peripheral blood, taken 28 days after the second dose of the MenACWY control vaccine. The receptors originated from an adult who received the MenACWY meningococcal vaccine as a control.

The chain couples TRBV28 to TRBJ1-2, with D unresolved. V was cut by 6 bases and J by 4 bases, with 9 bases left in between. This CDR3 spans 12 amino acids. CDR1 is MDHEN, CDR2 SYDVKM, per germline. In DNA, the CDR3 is TGTGCCAGCAGACGGGAGCCCTATGGCTACACCTTC. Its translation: CASRREPYGYTF.

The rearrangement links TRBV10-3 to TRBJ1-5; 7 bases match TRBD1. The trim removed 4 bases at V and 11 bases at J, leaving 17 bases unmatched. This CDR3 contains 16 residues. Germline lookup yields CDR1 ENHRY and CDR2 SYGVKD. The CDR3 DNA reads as TGTGCCATCAGTGCCCACTCGACAGGGCCCGTAAATGCCCAGCATTTT. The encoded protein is CAISAHSTGPVNAQHF.

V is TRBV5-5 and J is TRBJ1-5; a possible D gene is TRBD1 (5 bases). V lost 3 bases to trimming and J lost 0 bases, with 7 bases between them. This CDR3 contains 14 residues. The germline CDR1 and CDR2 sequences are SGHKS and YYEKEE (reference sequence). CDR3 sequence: CASSSGDSNQPQHF. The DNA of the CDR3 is TGTGCCAGCAGCTCGGGGGATAGCAATCAGCCCCAGCATTTT.

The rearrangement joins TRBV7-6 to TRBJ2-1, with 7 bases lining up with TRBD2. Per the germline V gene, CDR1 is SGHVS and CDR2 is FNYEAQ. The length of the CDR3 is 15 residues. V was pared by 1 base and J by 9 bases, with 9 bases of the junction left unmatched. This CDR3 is CASSLGLAGGGEQFF. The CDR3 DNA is TGTGCCAGCAGCTTAGGGTTAGCGGGCGGTGGTGAGCAGTTCTTC.

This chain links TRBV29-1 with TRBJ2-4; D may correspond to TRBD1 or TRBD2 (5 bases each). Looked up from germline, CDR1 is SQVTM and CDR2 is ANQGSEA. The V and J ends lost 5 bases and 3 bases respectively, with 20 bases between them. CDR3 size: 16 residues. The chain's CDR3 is CSVNWAGTLSKNIQYF. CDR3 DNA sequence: TGCAGCGTTAATTGGGCAGGGACGTTGAGCAAAAACATTCAGTACTTC.

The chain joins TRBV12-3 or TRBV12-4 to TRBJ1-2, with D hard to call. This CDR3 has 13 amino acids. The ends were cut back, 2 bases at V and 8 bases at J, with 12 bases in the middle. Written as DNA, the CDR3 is TGTGCCAGCAGTTTAATGGAGGGCCGGGGCTACACCTTC. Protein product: CASSLMEGRGYTF.

Here the CDR3 reads CASSRPGDTQYF. The CDR3 nucleotides are TGTGCCAGCAGCCGACCGGGAGATACGCAGTATTTT. The chain recombines TRBV7-3 with TRBJ2-3; no firm D call. The CDR3 runs to 12 residues. The ends were cut back, 5 bases at V and 5 bases at J, with 8 bases in the middle. The germline gives CDR1 SGHTA, CDR2 FQGTGA.

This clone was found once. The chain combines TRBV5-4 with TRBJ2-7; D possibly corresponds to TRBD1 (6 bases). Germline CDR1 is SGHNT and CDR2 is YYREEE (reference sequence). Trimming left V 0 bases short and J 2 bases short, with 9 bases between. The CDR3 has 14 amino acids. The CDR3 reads CASSLGGQTYEQYF. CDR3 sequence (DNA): TGTGCCAGCAGCTTGGGTGGACAGACCTACGAGCAGTACTTC.

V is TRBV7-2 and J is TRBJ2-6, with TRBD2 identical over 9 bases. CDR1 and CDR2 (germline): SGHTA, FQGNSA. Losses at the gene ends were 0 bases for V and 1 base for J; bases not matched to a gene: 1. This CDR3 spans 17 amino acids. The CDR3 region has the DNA TGTGCCAGCAGCTTAGCAGCGGGAGGTTCTGGGGCCAACGTCCTGACTTTC. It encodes CASSLAAGGSGANVLTF.

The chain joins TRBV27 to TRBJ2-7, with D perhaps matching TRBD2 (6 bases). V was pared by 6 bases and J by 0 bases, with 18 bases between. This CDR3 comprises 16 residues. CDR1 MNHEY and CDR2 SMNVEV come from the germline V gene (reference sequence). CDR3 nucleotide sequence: TGTGCCAGCAGCGAACCCAGTAGCGGTAACTCCTACGAGCAGTACTTC. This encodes CASSEPSSGNSYEQYF.

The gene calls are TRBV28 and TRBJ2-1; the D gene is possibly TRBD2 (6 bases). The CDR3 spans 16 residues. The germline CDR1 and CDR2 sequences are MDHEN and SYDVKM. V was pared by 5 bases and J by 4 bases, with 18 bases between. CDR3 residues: CASSPPSGRGYNEQFF. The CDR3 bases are TGTGCCAGCAGTCCACCCAGCGGGCGTGGGTACAATGAGCAGTTCTTC.

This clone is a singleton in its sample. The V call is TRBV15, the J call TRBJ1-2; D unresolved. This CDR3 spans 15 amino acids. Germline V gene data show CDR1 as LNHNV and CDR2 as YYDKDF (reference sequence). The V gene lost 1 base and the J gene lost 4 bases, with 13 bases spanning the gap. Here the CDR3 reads CATSRGEGSIYGYTF. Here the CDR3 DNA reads TGTGCCACCAGCAGAGGGGAGGGCAGTATCTATGGCTACACCTTC. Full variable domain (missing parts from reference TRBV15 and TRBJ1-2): DAMVIQNPRYQVTQFGKPVTLSCSQTLNHNVMYWYQQKSSQAPKLLFHYYDKDFNNEADTPDNFQSRRPNTSFCFLDIRSPGLGDTAMYLCATSRGEGSIYGYTFGSGTRLTVV.

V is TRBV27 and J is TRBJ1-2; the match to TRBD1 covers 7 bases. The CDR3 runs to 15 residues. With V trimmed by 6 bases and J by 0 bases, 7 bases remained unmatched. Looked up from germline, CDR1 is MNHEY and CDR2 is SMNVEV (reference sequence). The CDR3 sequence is CASRVETGPNYGYTF. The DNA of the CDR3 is TGTGCCAGCAGGGTCGAGACAGGGCCTAACTATGGCTACACCTTC.

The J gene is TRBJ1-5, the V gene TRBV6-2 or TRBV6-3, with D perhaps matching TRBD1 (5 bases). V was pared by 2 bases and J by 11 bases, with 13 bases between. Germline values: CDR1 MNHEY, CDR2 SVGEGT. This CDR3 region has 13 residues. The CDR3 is CASSYTPSGSQHF. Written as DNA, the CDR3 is TGTGCCAGCAGTTACACCCCATCAGGGTCCCAGCATTTT.

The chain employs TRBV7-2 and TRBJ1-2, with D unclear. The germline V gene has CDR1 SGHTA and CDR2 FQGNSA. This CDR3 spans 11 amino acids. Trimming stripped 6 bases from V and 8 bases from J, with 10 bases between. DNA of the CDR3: TGTGCCAGCAGTAACCCAGGAGGCTACACCTTC. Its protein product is CASSNPGGYTF. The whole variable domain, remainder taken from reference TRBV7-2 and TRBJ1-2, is GAGVSQSPSNKVTEKGKDVELRCDPISGHTALYWYRQSLGQGLEFLIYFQGNSAPDKSGLPSDRFSAERTGGSVSTLTIQRTQQEDSAVYLCASSNPGGYTFGSGTRLTVV.

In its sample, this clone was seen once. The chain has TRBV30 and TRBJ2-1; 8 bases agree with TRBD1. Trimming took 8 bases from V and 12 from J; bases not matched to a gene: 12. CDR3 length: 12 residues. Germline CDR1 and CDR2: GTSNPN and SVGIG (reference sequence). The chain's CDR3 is CAGRNPGTGQFF. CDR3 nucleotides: TGTGCCGGAAGGAACCCCGGGACAGGGCAGTTCTTC.

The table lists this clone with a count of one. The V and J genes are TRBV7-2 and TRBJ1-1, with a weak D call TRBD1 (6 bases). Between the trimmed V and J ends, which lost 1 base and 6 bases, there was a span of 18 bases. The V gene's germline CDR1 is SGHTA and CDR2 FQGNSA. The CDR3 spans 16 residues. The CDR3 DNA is TGTGCCAGCAGCTTAGAGGGGGAGGCAGTTTACGCTGAAGCTTTCTTT. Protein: CASSLEGEAVYAEAFF.

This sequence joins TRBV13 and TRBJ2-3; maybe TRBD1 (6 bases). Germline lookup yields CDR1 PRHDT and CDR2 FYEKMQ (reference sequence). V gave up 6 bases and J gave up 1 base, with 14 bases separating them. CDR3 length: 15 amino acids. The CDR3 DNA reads TGTGCCAGCAGTCCACGGAAGGGGGGCACAGATACGCAGTATTTT. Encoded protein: CASSPRKGGTDTQYF.

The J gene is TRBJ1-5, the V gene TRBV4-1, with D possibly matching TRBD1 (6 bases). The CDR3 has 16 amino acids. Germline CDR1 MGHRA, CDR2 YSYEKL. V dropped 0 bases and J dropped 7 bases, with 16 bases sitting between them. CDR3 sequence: CASSQDATGSNQPQHF. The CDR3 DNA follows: TGCGCCAGCAGCCAAGATGCGACAGGTTCTAACCAGCCCCAGCATTTT.

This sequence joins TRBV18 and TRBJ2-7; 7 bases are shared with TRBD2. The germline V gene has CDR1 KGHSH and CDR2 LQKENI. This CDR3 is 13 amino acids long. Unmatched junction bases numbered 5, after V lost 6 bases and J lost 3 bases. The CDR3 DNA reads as TGTGCCAGCTCCGAAGGGAGGGACTACGAGCAGTACTTC. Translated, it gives CASSEGRDYEQYF.

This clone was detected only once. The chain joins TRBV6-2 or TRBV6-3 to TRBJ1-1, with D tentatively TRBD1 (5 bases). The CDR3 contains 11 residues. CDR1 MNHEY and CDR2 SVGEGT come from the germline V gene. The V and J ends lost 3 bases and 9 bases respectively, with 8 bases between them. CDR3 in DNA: TGTGCCAGCAGTTATGAGGGGCAAGCTTTCTTT. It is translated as CASSYEGQAFF.

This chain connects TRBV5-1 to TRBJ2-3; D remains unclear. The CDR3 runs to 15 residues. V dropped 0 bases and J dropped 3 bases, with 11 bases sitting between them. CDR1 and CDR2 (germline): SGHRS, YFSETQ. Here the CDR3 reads CASSLEVLGTDTQYF. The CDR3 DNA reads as TGCGCCAGCAGCTTGGAGGTGTTAGGTACAGATACGCAGTATTTT.

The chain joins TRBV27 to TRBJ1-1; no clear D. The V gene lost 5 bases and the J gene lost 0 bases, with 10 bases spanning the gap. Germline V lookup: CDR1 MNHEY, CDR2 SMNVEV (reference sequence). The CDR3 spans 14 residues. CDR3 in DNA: TGTGCCAGCAGTACCCAATCATTGAACACTGAAGCTTTCTTT. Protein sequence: CASSTQSLNTEAFF.

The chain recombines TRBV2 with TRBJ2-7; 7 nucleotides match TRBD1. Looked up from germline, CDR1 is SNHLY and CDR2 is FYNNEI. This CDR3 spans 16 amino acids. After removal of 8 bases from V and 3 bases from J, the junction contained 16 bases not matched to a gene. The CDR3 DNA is TGTGCCAGCCGAAGAGTCGGGACAGCGCCGTACTACGAGCAGTACTTC. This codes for CASRRVGTAPYYEQYF.

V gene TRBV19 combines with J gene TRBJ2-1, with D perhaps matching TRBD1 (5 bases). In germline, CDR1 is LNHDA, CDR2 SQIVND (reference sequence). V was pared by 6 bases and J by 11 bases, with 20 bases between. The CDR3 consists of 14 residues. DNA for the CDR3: TGTGCCAGTAGCCGCCTAGGGGTGGACCGCCAGCAGTTCTTC. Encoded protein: CASSRLGVDRQQFF.

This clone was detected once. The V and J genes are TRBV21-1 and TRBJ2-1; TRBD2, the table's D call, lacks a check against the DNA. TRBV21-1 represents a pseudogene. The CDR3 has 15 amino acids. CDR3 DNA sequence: TGTGCCAGCAGCTGGACTAGCCCAGACTACAATGAGCAGTTCTTC. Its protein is CASSWTSPDYNEQFF.

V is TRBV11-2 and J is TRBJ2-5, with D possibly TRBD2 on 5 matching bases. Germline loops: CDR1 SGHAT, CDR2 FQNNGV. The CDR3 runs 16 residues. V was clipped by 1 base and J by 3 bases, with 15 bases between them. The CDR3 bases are TGTGCCAGCAGCTTAGGGGCGGGTACGCAGGAAGAGACCCAGTACTTC. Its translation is CASSLGAGTQEETQYF.